The 27 T cell receptor beta chains in this list originate from one sample, sequenced in a study of T cells after posttransplantation cyclophosphamide listed by TCRdb under 2016. The library was obtained by the immunoSEQ multiplex PCR assay. TCRdb stores this immuneACCESS table with in-frame sequences only. Part of the clones is absent; in the studies checked, under half of the shortfall reflects unresolved V genes, and no reason is known for the rest. The table for this sample lists about 2,500 clones; roughly 85% of them were counted only once. About 25% of the sample lies in the top ten. The treatment or condition label, as the study defines it: high-dose cyclophosphamide on days +3 and +4 as single-agent GVHD prophylaxis. Patients in the PTCy group got busulfan and fludarabine conditioning, a marrow graft from a related or unrelated donor, and cyclophosphamide on days +3 and +4. Sequenced here: PBMCs, sampled after allogeneic stem cell transplant with posttransplant cyclophosphamide. The receptors derive from a male patient in his thirties who received an allogeneic stem cell transplant from a related donor, was CMV-positive, and had acute GVHD only. Following a transplant, a fraction of the T cells may be traceable to the graft donor.

The genes are TRBV5-5 and TRBJ1-2; D may be TRBD1 (5 bases). V was trimmed by 1 base and J by 7 bases, leaving 23 bases between them. The CDR3 has 17 amino acids. Germline V CDR1 and CDR2: SGHKS, YYEKEE (reference sequence). The CDR3 DNA reads TGTGCCAGCAGCTTGAGATTGACAGATACAGTCGCTGCTGGCTACACCTTC. Translation gives CASSLRLTDTVAAGYTF.

This sequence joins TRBV10-3 and TRBJ2-7; D is unresolved. The CDR3 is 12 residues long. Germline V CDR1 and CDR2: ENHRY, SYGVKD. V lost 6 bases and J 6 bases, leaving 12 bases between the germline ends. The CDR3 DNA follows: TGTGCCATCAGCCCCACAGAAGGCGAGCAGTACTTC. Its protein is CAISPTEGEQYF.

This clone showed up just a few times. The chain links TRBV5-4 to TRBJ2-6; perhaps TRBD1 as D (6 bases). The CDR3 runs 16 residues. The V and J ends lost 0 bases and 0 bases respectively, with 7 bases between them. Germline CDR1 and CDR2: SGHNT and YYREEE (reference sequence). The CDR3 region is CASSLGDISGANVLTF. CDR3 sequence (DNA): TGTGCCAGCAGCTTGGGGGACATCTCTGGGGCCAACGTCCTGACTTTC.

This chain connects TRBV18 to TRBJ1-1; D uncertain. The germline gives CDR1 KGHSH, CDR2 LQKENI. This CDR3 region has 13 residues. V was shortened by 2 bases and J by 1 base, with 5 bases between the two germline ends. The CDR3 region is CASSPAGNTEAFF. The CDR3 region has the DNA TGTGCCAGCTCACCAGCAGGGAACACTGAAGCTTTCTTT.

A single count supports this clone. This sequence joins TRBV2 and TRBJ2-1, with 8 bases that match TRBD2. Unmatched junction bases numbered 6, after V lost 6 bases and J lost 8 bases. The CDR3 runs 13 residues. Germline V gives CDR1 SNHLY, CDR2 FYNNEI. Here the CDR3 reads CASRDLSGDEQFF. CDR3 nucleotides: TGTGCCAGCAGGGACCTTAGCGGGGATGAGCAGTTCTTC.

This rearrangement joins TRBV30 to TRBJ2-2, with 10 nucleotides matching TRBD2. The CDR3 covers 16 residues. Germline V lookup: CDR1 GTSNPN, CDR2 SVGIG (reference sequence). The trim removed 2 bases at V and 7 bases at J, leaving 10 bases unmatched. The CDR3 protein is CAWSIHSGRLIGELFF. The CDR3 DNA is TGTGCCTGGAGTATCCATAGCGGGAGGTTGATCGGGGAGCTGTTTTTT. Full variable domain (missing parts from reference TRBV30 and TRBJ2-2): SQTIHQWPATLVQPVGSPLSLECTVEGTSNPNLYWYRQAAGRGLQLLFYSVGIGQISSEVPQNLSASRPQDRQFILSSKKLLLSDSGFYLCAWSIHSGRLIGELFFGEGSRLTVL.

This clone counts as hyperexpanded. The rearrangement links TRBV4-3 to TRBJ2-6, with D possibly matching TRBD1 (6 bases). This CDR3 is 22 amino acids long. Germline values: CDR1 LGHNA, CDR2 YSLEER. Trimming took 0 bases from V and 2 from J, leaving 26 bases between them. CDR3 nucleotide sequence: TGCGCCAGCAGCCAAGATCTTATGACGGTGGACAGTTTATTTGCTGGGGCCAACGTCCTGACTTTC. This translates into CASSQDLMTVDSLFAGANVLTF.

The rearrangement joins TRBV5-1 to TRBJ2-2; 11 bases are a match to TRBD1. This CDR3 has 16 amino acids. Germline V gives CDR1 SGHRS, CDR2 YFSETQ. V lost 3 bases, J lost 4 bases, and 5 bases stayed unmatched. DNA of the CDR3: TGCGCCAGCAGCTGGACAGGGGGCTCGGGCACCGGGGAGCTGTTTTTT. As protein: CASSWTGGSGTGELFF.

This clone was seen a few times. The V and J genes are TRBV5-1 and TRBJ2-2; 7 bases line up with TRBD1. The CDR3 covers 16 residues. Germline V lookup: CDR1 SGHRS, CDR2 YFSETQ. The junction had 2 bases not matched to a gene; V was cut back by 0 bases and J by 0 bases. The CDR3 sequence is CASSLGQGANTGELFF. In nucleotides, the CDR3 is TGCGCCAGCAGCTTGGGACAGGGCGCGAACACCGGGGAGCTGTTTTTT. Using reference TRBV5-1 and TRBJ2-2 for the parts outside the CDR3, the full variable domain is KAGVTQTPRYLIKTRGQQVTLSCSPISGHRSVSWYQQTPGQGLQFLFEYFSETQRNKGNFPGRFSGRQFSNSRSEMNVSTLELGDSALYLCASSLGQGANTGELFFGEGSRLTVL.

This chain connects TRBV30 to TRBJ2-3; 8 nucleotides agree with TRBD1. The V and J ends lost 0 bases and 3 bases, in that order; junction bases with no gene match: 11. Germline V CDR1 and CDR2: GTSNPN, SVGIG (reference sequence). The CDR3 spans 17 residues. CDR3 in amino acids: CAWSVLRTGRKTDTQYF. In DNA form, the CDR3 reads TGTGCCTGGAGTGTGCTTCGGACAGGGAGGAAGACAGATACGCAGTATTTT.

The chain is built from TRBV15 and TRBJ1-6; 8 nucleotides match TRBD1. The V gene end was trimmed by 0 bases and the J gene end by 7 bases; junction bases not matched to a gene: 14. This CDR3 spans 19 amino acids. In germline, CDR1 is LNHNV, CDR2 YYDKDF (reference sequence). CDR3 in DNA: TGTGCCACCAGCAGAGATCTCTGGTCAGGGGGCGAACCAAATTCACCCCTCCACTTT. Its protein is CATSRDLWSGGEPNSPLHF.

V and J are TRBV7-9 and TRBJ1-1, with D hard to call. CDR3 length: 16 amino acids. The germline V gene has CDR1 SEHNR and CDR2 FQNEAQ (reference sequence). The V end was cut by 5 bases, the J end by 3 bases, with 19 bases between. The CDR3 DNA sequence: TGTGCCAGCAGCCAACGCGCCGCGGGGAGGCACACTGAAGCTTTCTTT. Residues: CASSQRAAGRHTEAFF. Using reference TRBV7-9 and TRBJ1-1 for the parts outside the CDR3, the full variable domain is DTGVSQNPRHKITKRGQNVTFRCDPISEHNRLYWYRQTLGQGPEFLTYFQNEAQLEKSRLLSDRFSAERPKGSFSTLEIQRTEQGDSAMYLCASSQRAAGRHTEAFFGQGTRLTVV.

This chain joins TRBV9 and TRBJ2-5; TRBD2 aligns across 8 bases. Trimming at V came to 0 bases and at J to 4 bases, leaving 23 bases not matched to a gene. From germline, CDR1 is SGDLS and CDR2 YYNGEE. The CDR3 covers 21 residues. The CDR3 nucleotides are TGTGCCAGCAGCGTAGTCCCAGGCCGGGGGGGCGACCGCTCGAGGCGAGAGACCCAGTACTTC. Its translation: CASSVVPGRGGDRSRRETQYF.

This chain uses TRBV4-3 with TRBJ2-7; D is possibly TRBD2 (6 bases). Trimming took 0 bases from V and 6 from J, leaving 9 bases between them. Germline V gene lookup returns CDR1 LGHNA and CDR2 YSLEER. The CDR3 is 13 amino acids. The chain's CDR3 is CASSQDGGAEQYF. In nucleotides, the CDR3 is TGCGCCAGCAGCCAAGACGGAGGGGCCGAGCAGTACTTC.

This chain links TRBV2 with TRBJ1-6; 8 bases are a match to TRBD1. V was pared by 6 bases and J by 7 bases, with 8 bases of the junction left unmatched. Germline-derived CDR1 and CDR2 are SNHLY and FYNNEI. The CDR3 is made up of 15 amino acids. Written as DNA, the CDR3 is TGTGCCAGCAGGCGACAGGGGACAAACAATTCACCCCTCCACTTT. It translates to CASRRQGTNNSPLHF.

This rearrangement joins TRBV6-5 to TRBJ2-5; the D gene is possibly TRBD2 (6 bases). Deletions cut 10 bases from V and 4 bases from J, with 16 bases between. The CDR3 is 13 amino acids. The germline CDR1 and CDR2 sequences are MNHEY and SVGAGI. In DNA form, the CDR3 reads TGTGCCACCGAAAGGGACTTGGGAGAGACCCAGTACTTC. This translates into CATERDLGETQYF.

This sequence joins TRBV6-6 and TRBJ1-4; 11 nucleotides align to TRBD1. The junction had 9 bases not matched to a gene; V was cut back by 6 bases and J by 12 bases. The CDR3 covers 14 residues. CDR1 is MNHNY and CDR2 is SVGAGI in the germline V gene (reference sequence). CDR3 in amino acids: CASSRGTGGDQLFF. The CDR3 DNA reads TGTGCCAGCAGCCGGGGGACAGGGGGAGATCAACTGTTTTTT.

This clone was counted a single time. This chain uses TRBV28 with TRBJ1-1, with TRBD1 identical over 7 bases. The J segment lost 3 bases and the V segment lost 6 bases, leaving 7 bases of the junction unmatched. The CDR3 has 14 residues. Germline assignment: CDR1 MDHEN and CDR2 SYDVKM. As DNA, the CDR3 is TGTGCCAGCAGAAATGACAGGGCGGACACTGAAGCTTTCTTT. Translation: CASRNDRADTEAFF.

The chain joins TRBV19 to TRBJ2-3, with TRBD2 as a possible D gene (6 bases). The CDR3 runs to 17 residues. CDR1 and CDR2 from the germline V gene are LNHDA and SQIVND (reference sequence). V was cut by 7 bases and J by 3 bases, with 23 bases left in between. CDR3 sequence reads: CASTSGRLTRGTDTQYF. DNA of the CDR3: TGTGCCAGTACAAGCGGGCGCCTAACCCGAGGGACAGATACGCAGTATTTT.

The V gene is TRBV4-2, the J gene TRBJ2-5; the match to TRBD2 covers 11 bases. The ends lost 0 bases at V and 5 bases at J; junction bases unmatched: 8. This CDR3 region has 17 residues. Germline CDR1 and CDR2: LGHNA and YNFKEQ. DNA of the CDR3: TGTGCCAGCAGCCAAGATTTTAGCGGGGGGGCGATGGAGACCCAGTACTTC. It specifies CASSQDFSGGAMETQYF.

This rearrangement joins TRBV5-4 to TRBJ2-7; D might be TRBD1 (5 bases). The V and J ends lost 3 bases and 1 base respectively, with 11 bases between them. This CDR3 has 14 amino acids. Germline lookup yields CDR1 SGHNT and CDR2 YYREEE (reference sequence). CDR3 protein: CASSSDIISYEQYF. The CDR3 bases are TGTGCCAGCAGCTCGGACATCATTTCCTACGAGCAGTACTTC.

This clone came up a few times. CDR3 sequence: CASSLPGGQAELAFF. The CDR3 DNA reads TGTGCCAGCAGTCTTCCCGGTGGACAGGCCGAGTTAGCTTTCTTT. J is TRBJ1-1 and V is TRBV28, with TRBD1 matching over 7 bases. V lost 5 bases to trimming and J lost 10 bases; unmatched junction nucleotides: 16. Germline V lookup: CDR1 MDHEN, CDR2 SYDVKM. The CDR3 consists of 15 residues.

The genes are TRBV6-6 and TRBJ1-5; a weak D match, TRBD1 (6 bases). V lost 10 bases to trimming and J lost 4 bases, with 17 bases between them. Germline V gene data show CDR1 as MNHNY and CDR2 as SVGAGI (reference sequence). The CDR3 runs 14 residues. The CDR3 nucleotides read TGTGCCAACTCACGAGGGGGGGGTAATCAGCCCCAGCATTTT. It codes for CANSRGGGNQPQHF.

The chain combines TRBV7-9 with TRBJ1-2; possibly TRBD1 for D (5 bases). V lost 5 bases, J lost 8 bases, and 15 bases lay in between. Germline CDR1 is SEHNR and CDR2 is FQNEAQ (reference sequence). This CDR3 comprises 13 residues. The chain's CDR3 is CASSPGTTGGYTF. CDR3 sequence (DNA): TGTGCCAGCAGCCCCGGGACTACGGGAGGCTACACCTTC.

This chain uses TRBV6-1 with TRBJ1-6; a weak D match, TRBD1 (5 bases). V lost 2 bases and J lost 7, with 6 bases in between. Germline lookup yields CDR1 MNHNS and CDR2 SASEGT. This CDR3 has 13 amino acids. The CDR3 region is CASSEQGNSPLHF. CDR3 in DNA: TGTGCCAGCAGTGAACAGGGCAATTCACCCCTCCACTTT.

This clone was seen just once. The chain is built from TRBV29-1 and TRBJ2-1, with D perhaps TRBD2 (5 bases). This CDR3 has 13 amino acids. The germline CDR1 and CDR2 sequences are SQVTM and ANQGSEA. The germline V and J ends were trimmed by 5 bases and 5 bases, with 13 bases remaining between them. In DNA form, the CDR3 reads TGCAGCGTTTCGGAGGTTAGCCACAATGAGCAGTTCTTC. Its protein product is CSVSEVSHNEQFF.

The chain combines TRBV2 with TRBJ2-7; 9 nucleotides align to TRBD1. CDR1 is SNHLY, CDR2 FYNNEI, per germline. The CDR3 sequence is 15 residues long. The V segment lost 5 bases and the J segment 4 bases; nucleotides outside the gene matches: 9. As DNA, the CDR3 is TGTGCCAGCAGTTCCCCGGGACAGGGTTTGTACGAGCAGTACTTC. Residues: CASSSPGQGLYEQYF.